These 27 T cell receptor beta chains were all obtained from the same sample, sequenced in a study of blood T cells in healthy people across ages. For the second PCR, which ran for 7 to 11 cycles, a sample-barcoded 5' primer and a J-beta primer mix were used. TCRdb re-called the 5' RACE reads with MiXCR, one entry per CDR3 protein. Of about 1.6 million distinct CDR3 sequences listed, around 36% are singletons. The specimen was blood. Receptors originate from a woman under 40 in good health.

Comments on this clonotype: At one of its ends the junction is not consistent with the germline gene, which may arise from a read error. The V call is TRBV14, the J call TRBJ2-1; TRBD1 is a possible D gene (6 bases). Germline assignment: CDR1 SGHDN and CDR2 FVKESK. The CDR3 sequence is 17 residues long. The CDR3 DNA is TGTGCCAGCAGTCCTAGGAAGACAGGTAGCTCCTACACTGAGCAGTTCTTC. Its protein product is CASSPRKTGSSYTEQFF.

This CDR3 is CASTYRPNTGELFF. The DNA of the CDR3 is TGCGCCAGCACCTACCGACCGAACACCGGGGAGCTGTTTTTT. The chain links TRBV5-1 to TRBJ2-2; no clear D gene. Germline CDR1 and CDR2: SGHRS and YFSETQ. V lost 6 bases to trimming and J lost 0 bases, with 9 bases between them. The CDR3 has 14 amino acids.

In this sample, this clonotype turned up many times. This chain uses TRBV20-1 with TRBJ2-7; unclear D gene. Germline V lookup: CDR1 DFQATT, CDR2 SNEGSKA (reference sequence). V gave up 3 bases and J gave up 2 bases, with 20 bases separating them. The CDR3 contains 16 residues. For the CDR3, the DNA is TGCAGTGCTAGGGGTTCGGTGGGCAAGCAGGCCTACGAGCAGTACTTC. This sequence encodes CSARGSVGKQAYEQYF.

This chain joins TRBV28 and TRBJ2-7; 10 bases agree with TRBD1. Trimming took 7 bases from V and 3 from J; bases not matched to a gene: 15. Per the germline V gene, CDR1 is MDHEN and CDR2 is SYDVKM. This CDR3 is built from 17 residues. The CDR3 coding sequence is TGTGCCAGCATCCGTTTCGCCCCGGGACAGGGGAACTACGAGCAGTACTTC. It translates to CASIRFAPGQGNYEQYF.

The chain has TRBV7-2 and TRBJ1-4, with TRBD1 matching over 7 bases. With 3 bases clipped from V and 6 bases from J, the junction kept 10 bases outside the gene matches. CDR1 and CDR2 from the germline V gene are SGHTA and FQGNSA. The CDR3 runs 16 residues. This CDR3 reads CASSFSTEGADEKLFF. The CDR3 nucleotides are TGTGCCAGCAGCTTCTCCACCGAGGGGGCAGATGAAAAACTGTTTTTT.

This clonotype was recorded at least ten times. V gene TRBV7-2 combines with J gene TRBJ2-3; TRBD1 agrees at 9 bases. V lost 5 bases to trimming and J lost 6 bases; unmatched junction nucleotides: 9. Germline CDR1 is SGHTA and CDR2 is FQGNSA. This CDR3 is built from 15 residues. Written as DNA, the CDR3 is TGTGCCAGCAGCCCCCGGGGACAGGGTTGGGATACGCAGTATTTT. As protein: CASSPRGQGWDTQYF.

The rearrangement links TRBV20-1 to TRBJ2-3, with 9 bases matching TRBD1. The CDR3 runs 15 residues. The V and J ends lost 6 bases and 2 bases, in that order; junction bases with no gene match: 9. The germline CDR1 and CDR2 sequences are DFQATT and SNEGSKA (reference sequence). CDR3 nucleotides: TGCAGTGCCCAACCCGGGACAGGGAACACAGATACGCAGTATTTT. This encodes CSAQPGTGNTDTQYF.

This clonotype was counted a few times. The chain joins TRBV6-1 to TRBJ2-7, with D perhaps being TRBD1 or TRBD2 (5 bases each). The CDR3 loop spans 13 amino acids. V lost 7 bases to trimming and J lost 2 bases, with 12 bases between them. Germline assignment: CDR1 MNHNS and CDR2 SASEGT. The CDR3, as DNA: TGTGCCAGCAACCGGGGCGCGACCTACGAGCAGTACTTC. Translation gives CASNRGATYEQYF.

There are a few counts of this clonotype. The chain joins TRBV20-1 to TRBJ1-1, with 7 bases that match TRBD1. CDR1 is DFQATT, CDR2 SNEGSKA, per germline (reference sequence). The ends lost 0 bases at V and 4 bases at J; junction bases unmatched: 5. This CDR3 has 14 residues. CDR3 DNA: TGCAGTGCTAGAGATGAGGGGGCTGTCACTGAAGCTTTCTTT. Amino acid sequence: CSARDEGAVTEAFF.

The table lists this clonotype with a few counts. CDR3 residues: CASSRTPQREQYF. In DNA form, the CDR3 reads TGTGCCAGCAGCCGGACCCCCCAGCGCGAGCAGTACTTC. The V and J genes are TRBV14 and TRBJ2-4, with D uncertain. Matching the DNA end better, TRBJ2-7 makes the J call doubtful. The CDR3 spans 13 residues. Germline V gives CDR1 SGHDN, CDR2 FVKESK.

The count of this clonotype is one. At one end, the junction sequence differs from germline, possibly due to a read error. The gene calls are TRBV24-1 and TRBJ2-5, with TRBD1 matching 8 bases. The length of the CDR3 is 15 residues. CDR1 is KGHDR, CDR2 SFDVKD, per germline. The CDR3 bases are TGTGCCACCAATGATTCTCGGACAGGGACGGAGACCCAGTACTTC. It yields the protein CATNDSRTGTETQYF.

This clonotype was recorded many times. The chain has TRBV27 and TRBJ2-7; D tentatively fits TRBD1 or TRBD2 (5 bases each). The CDR3 runs to 16 residues. Germline V gene lookup returns CDR1 MNHEY and CDR2 SMNVEV (reference sequence). V lost 0 bases and J 2 bases, leaving 14 bases between the germline ends. The CDR3 sequence: CASSLSRGTLTYEQYF. Here the CDR3 DNA reads TGTGCCAGCAGTTTATCGAGGGGAACTTTAACCTACGAGCAGTACTTC.

J is TRBJ1-2 and V is TRBV5-1; D is unresolved. Trimming removed 4 bases from V and 6 bases from J, with 19 bases in between. The CDR3 loop spans 15 amino acids. Germline lookup yields CDR1 SGHRS and CDR2 YFSETQ. In DNA, the CDR3 is TGCGCCAGCAGCGAAAGCCCCCCCCGCGTGGATGGCTACACCTTC. Amino acid sequence: CASSESPPRVDGYTF.

This clonotype came up a few times. J is TRBJ1-2 and V is TRBV29-1; weak D call: TRBD1 (5 bases). CDR1 and CDR2 (germline): SQVTM, ANQGSEA. The length of the CDR3 is 13 residues. V was pared by 4 bases and J by 2 bases, with 11 bases between. The CDR3 spells CSVATGLNYGYTF. The CDR3 DNA sequence: TGCAGCGTTGCCACAGGACTAAACTATGGCTACACCTTC.

The sample holds a few counts of this clonotype. J is TRBJ2-5 and V is TRBV7-6, with a tentative D call TRBD1 (6 bases). V lost 5 bases, J lost 1 base, and 17 bases lay in between. The CDR3 length is 16 residues. Per germline, CDR1 SGHVS and CDR2 FNYEAQ. The CDR3 loop is CASSPDGQTGQETQYF. CDR3 DNA sequence: TGTGCCAGCAGCCCGGACGGCCAGACAGGCCAAGAGACCCAGTACTTC.

The chain employs TRBV5-1 and TRBJ2-4; D may be TRBD2 (5 bases). Germline V gene lookup returns CDR1 SGHRS and CDR2 YFSETQ. CDR3 length: 21 residues. V gave up 1 base and J gave up 0 bases, with 26 bases separating them. The CDR3 region is CASSLMYCIFTGFLAKNIQYF. The CDR3 bases are TGCGCCAGCAGCTTGATGTACTGTATTTTCACGGGGTTTCTAGCCAAAAACATTCAGTACTTC.

This rearrangement joins TRBV5-6 to TRBJ2-1; tentatively, D is TRBD2 (5 bases). Germline CDR1 and CDR2: SGHDT and YYEEEE. The CDR3 is 15 amino acids. V was pared by 6 bases and J by 8 bases, with 21 bases between. CDR3 nucleotides: TGTGCCAGCACCCGGGGAGAGGCAAGAAACCATGAGCAGTTCTTC. Residues: CASTRGEARNHEQFF.

The chain carries TRBV20-1 and TRBJ2-5; 9 nucleotides match TRBD2. With 2 bases clipped from V and 1 base from J, the junction kept 2 bases outside the gene matches. Germline-derived CDR1 and CDR2 are DFQATT and SNEGSKA (reference sequence). The CDR3 is 14 amino acids. The CDR3: CSARTSGRQETQYF. In DNA, the CDR3 is TGCAGTGCTAGAACTAGCGGGCGCCAAGAGACCCAGTACTTC.

Comments on this clonotype: A single base separates this from a much larger clone, so it may be a read error. V gene TRBV29-1 combines with J gene TRBJ2-3, with D possibly matching TRBD2 (6 bases). Looked up from germline, CDR1 is SQVTM and CDR2 is ANQGSEA. The CDR3 has 16 amino acids. In nucleotides, the CDR3 is TGCAGCGTTGAAGATCGGGAGCCAACTAGCACAGTTACGCAGTATTTT. Its protein is CSVEDREPTSTVTQYF.

This chain uses TRBV3-1 with TRBJ2-1, with D possibly matching TRBD1 (6 bases). With 4 bases removed from V and 12 bases from J, the gap between germline ends came to 22 bases. The length of the CDR3 is 15 residues. Germline lookup yields CDR1 LGHDT and CDR2 YNNKEL (reference sequence). CDR3 nucleotide sequence: TGTGCCAGCAGCCGATCAGGGGCCGCCTTGGGTGGGCAGTTCTTC. Protein: CASSRSGAALGGQFF.

This clonotype was observed a handful of times. J is TRBJ1-2 and V is TRBV12-3 or TRBV12-4; 9 nucleotides match TRBD1. The V segment lost 7 bases and the J segment 2 bases; nucleotides outside the gene matches: 8. The CDR3 has 15 amino acids. The DNA of the CDR3 is TGTGCCAGCAAGGAAACAGGGGGCGCAAACTATGGCTACACCTTC. Translating it yields CASKETGGANYGYTF.

J is TRBJ2-7 and V is TRBV4-2, with TRBD1 matching over 10 bases. The CDR3 covers 18 residues. Germline CDR1 and CDR2: LGHNA and YNFKEQ. V gave up 0 bases and J gave up 5 bases; unmatched junction bases: 13. The CDR3 spells CASSQDLFLRDRGHEQYF. The CDR3 coding sequence is TGTGCCAGCAGCCAAGACCTTTTTCTCCGGGACAGGGGCCACGAGCAGTACTTC.

The genes are TRBV18 and TRBJ1-6; D remains ambiguous. Germline CDR1 KGHSH, CDR2 LQKENI. Trimming cost V 10 bases and J 8 bases, with 15 bases left between them. The CDR3 has 13 residues. CDR3 coding DNA: TGTGCCACCTCTATAAGGATCGATTCACCCCTCCACTTT. Encoded protein: CATSIRIDSPLHF. Full variable domain (missing parts from reference TRBV18 and TRBJ1-6): NAGVMQNPRHLVRRRGQEARLRCSPMKGHSHVYWYRQLPEEGLKFMVYLQKENIIDESGMPKERFSAEFPKEGPSILRIQQVVRGDSAAYFCATSIRIDSPLHFGNGTRLTVT.

This clonotype was counted only a few times. This rearrangement joins TRBV12-3 or TRBV12-4 to TRBJ1-2; D is unresolved. There are 14 residues in the CDR3. Trimming took 6 bases from V and 4 from J, leaving 15 bases between them. The CDR3 reads CASSRGSGIYGYTF. CDR3 nucleotide sequence: TGTGCCAGCAGCCGTGGGTCGGGGATCTATGGCTACACCTTC.

The chain employs TRBV7-9 and TRBJ2-3; D might be TRBD1 (6 bases). The CDR3 covers 13 residues. Per germline, CDR1 SEHNR and CDR2 FQNEAQ (reference sequence). Trimming removed 5 bases at V and 6 bases at J, with 12 bases between. CDR3 bases: TGTGCCAGCAGCGCCGCAGGGGAGGATACGCAGTATTTT. This codes for CASSAAGEDTQYF.

This clonotype was found a few times. This sequence joins TRBV20-1 and TRBJ2-5; the D gene could be TRBD1 or TRBD2 (7 bases each). Deletions cut 6 bases from V and 3 bases from J, with 23 bases between. The CDR3 is 16 residues long. Germline-derived CDR1 and CDR2 are DFQATT and SNEGSKA (reference sequence). CDR3 DNA sequence: TGCAGTGCGGACGAGGGGGGGGTCAGGGGGGAAGAGACCCAGTACTTC. The encoded protein is CSADEGGVRGEETQYF.

The chain carries TRBV27 and TRBJ2-1; 7 bases line up with TRBD2. J gave up 6 bases and V 7 bases, and 12 bases lay outside the gene matches. Germline loops: CDR1 MNHEY, CDR2 SMNVEV (reference sequence). The CDR3 covers 15 residues. The DNA for the CDR3 is TGTGCCAGCAATCTCACACCGACTAGCACCAATGAGCAGTTCTTC. Protein product: CASNLTPTSTNEQFF.